These T cell receptor beta chains were read from a single sample in a study of CD8 T cells in ankylosing spondylitis. Each CDR3 protein is one row after TCRdb ran MiXCR on the 5' RACE reads. The table has around 230,000 distinct CDR3 sequences, approximately 8% seen once. The sequencing input was blood, either unsorted or a sorted T cell fraction (not recorded which). The source is a female donor with ankylosing spondylitis or in good health (not recorded which). The CDR3 runs from the conserved cysteine through the conserved F or W. D genes are given only for firm matches. Only some rows state a clone size, as once, few, many or a class for expanded clones.

abundance | j_gene | len | v_gene | d_gene | CDR3nt | CDR3aa
many | TRBJ2-1 | 13 | TRBV29-1 | . | TGCAGCGTCTCCCTCCTCGGTAACAATGAGCAGTTCTTC | CSVSLLGNNEQFF
many | TRBJ2-1 | 11 | TRBV24-1 | . | TGTGCCACCAGTTCGAGGTATGAGCAGTTCTTC | CATSSRYEQFF
many | TRBJ1-3 | 16 | TRBV7-2 | TRBD1 | TGTGCCAGCAGTTCCCGGACAGGGGGACCCGGAAACACCATATATTTT | CASSSRTGGPGNTIYF
many | TRBJ2-7 | 14 | TRBV29-1 | . | TGCAGCGTTGTTAAGGCAGGGACTTCCTACGAGCAGTACTTC | CSVVKAGTSYEQYF
many | TRBJ2-7 | 14 | TRBV7-8 | . | TGTGCCAGCAGCCCAAAGTCGGCTGGCTACGAGCAGTACTTC | CASSPKSAGYEQYF
. | TRBJ2-5 | 14 | TRBV18 | . | TGTGCCAGCTCACCCCGAGCGCATCAAGAGACCCAGTACTTC | CASSPRAHQETQYF
many | TRBJ1-3 | 11 | TRBV7-2 | . | TGTGCCAGCCCACGGGGTTCGTCCATATATTTT | CASPRGSSIYF
many | TRBJ2-1 | 18 | TRBV6-4 | TRBD1 | TGTGCCAGCAGTGATGGACAGGGGATGGGTAGCGGGCCCAATGAGCAGTTCTTC | CASSDGQGMGSGPNEQFF
many | TRBJ2-1 | 15 | TRBV3-1 | . | TGTGCCAGCAGCCCCGGTGGAGGGTCCTACAATGAGCAGTTCTTC | CASSPGGGSYNEQFF
many | TRBJ2-7 | 15 | TRBV19 | TRBD1 | TGTGCCAGTAAGGACAGGGGAAGACTGTGGGACGAGCAGTACTTC | CASKDRGRLWDEQYF
many | TRBJ2-7 | 13 | TRBV5-1 | . | TGCGCCAGCAGCCCGGGACCCAGCTACGAGCAGTACTTC | CASSPGPSYEQYF
many | TRBJ2-3 | 15 | TRBV5-8 | TRBD1 | TGTGCCAGCAGCTTCACCGGGACAGGGGCAGATACGCAGTATTTT | CASSFTGTGADTQYF
many | TRBJ1-1 | 14 | TRBV14 | . | TGTGCCAGCAGCCAAGGGCCGACCCTCCGCGGGGCTTTCTTT | CASSQGPTLRGAFF
many | TRBJ2-7 | 14 | TRBV7-9 | . | TGTGCCAGCAGCTTAGGCTCTGGGGTCGACGAGCAGTACTTC | CASSLGSGVDEQYF
many | TRBJ2-7 | 15 | TRBV7-8 | TRBD2 | TGTGCCAGCAGCGACGGGACTAGCGGGTCCTACGAGCAGTACTTC | CASSDGTSGSYEQYF
many | TRBJ1-2 | 15 | TRBV20-1 | . | TGCAGTGCTAGAGATTTGGGGCATCATCTCTATGGCTACACCTTC | CSARDLGHHLYGYTF
many | TRBJ2-1 | 15 | TRBV12-3/TRBV12-4 | TRBD2 | TGTGCCAGCATAAGGGGCGTCGGGGGGGCCAATGAGCAGTTCTTC | CASIRGVGGANEQFF
many | TRBJ2-5 | 15 | TRBV7-8 | . | TGTGCCAGCAGCTTATTTAGGGACTCCCTGGAGACCCAGTACTTC | CASSLFRDSLETQYF
. | TRBJ2-1 | 14 | TRBV10-2 | TRBD2 | TGCGCCAGCAGTGTGAGCGGGGTTTACAATGAGCAGTTCTTC | CASSVSGVYNEQFF
. | TRBJ1-2 | 14 | TRBV19 | . | TGTGCCAGTAGTCCAAGGCGGGATATTTATGGCTACACCTTC | CASSPRRDIYGYTF
few | TRBJ1-5 | 14 | TRBV6-2/TRBV6-3 | TRBD1 | TGTGCCAGCAGACCTACAGGGGAGCCAGGGCCCCAGCATTTT | CASRPTGEPGPQHF
. | TRBJ2-7 | 17 | TRBV7-2 | TRBD2 | TGTGCCAGCAGCTTAGTGCTAGCGGGAGGGCTCCACTCCGAGCAGTACTTC | CASSLVLAGGLHSEQYF